These T cell receptor beta chains were read from a single sample in a study of blood T cell repertoires in COVID-19. Data came from immunoSEQ multiplex PCR; TCRdb stores just in-frame clones and leaves some out. This sample yields 70,000 to 95,000 clones, of which roughly 80% are seen a single time; 12% belongs to the top ten. The sequenced material came from peripheral blood. These TCRs come from a woman in her 70s with active or convalescent COVID-19. CDR3s include the opening cysteine and the closing phenylalanine or tryptophan. Each record gives: D gene, V gene, clone size, J gene, CDR3 protein, CDR3 DNA. D genes are given only for firm matches. For some rows the clone size is stated as once, few or many, or as a class when expanded; others skip it.

>-|TRBV5-4|-|TRBJ2-1
CASSLAYKTESYNEQFF
TGTGCCAGCAGCTTGGCCTATAAGACAGAATCCTACAATGAGCAGTTCTTC
>TRBD1|TRBV5-1|-|TRBJ1-5
CASSSGQGDGSQHF
TGCGCCAGCAGCTCTGGACAGGGAGATGGGTCCCAGCATTTT
>TRBD1|TRBV25-1|-|TRBJ1-6
CASSGRQGGNSPLHF
TGTGCCAGCAGTGGTCGACAGGGAGGAAATTCACCCCTCCACTTT
>TRBD1|TRBV5-1|-|TRBJ2-1
CASSPGGSYNEQFF
TGCGCCAGCAGCCCAGGGGGCTCCTACAATGAGCAGTTCTTC
>TRBD1|TRBV5-1|-|TRBJ1-2
CASSLGQGNGYTF
TGCGCCAGCAGCTTGGGACAGGGGAATGGCTACACCTTC
>TRBD1|TRBV7-6|-|TRBJ1-2
CASSSYAGQGAYGYTF
TGTGCCAGCAGCTCGTATGCGGGACAGGGGGCATATGGCTACACCTTC
>TRBD1|TRBV27|once|TRBJ1-4
CASSSRGPKEKLFF
TGTGCCAGCAGTTCCAGGGGGCCAAAGGAAAAACTGTTTTTT
>TRBD1|TRBV5-1|-|TRBJ1-2
CASSSGGQGGYGYTF
TGCGCCAGCAGCTCGGGAGGACAGGGTGGCTATGGCTACACCTTC
>TRBD1|TRBV3-1/TRBV3-2|few|TRBJ1-1
CASSDRGLNTEAFF
TGTGCCAGCAGCGACAGGGGGCTGAACACTGAAGCTTTCTTT
>-|TRBV4-1|-|TRBJ2-5
CASSRTEGETQYF
TGCGCCAGCAGCCGGACAGAAGGAGAGACCCAGTACTTC
>-|TRBV7-9|-|TRBJ1-3
CASSFTTGSGNTIYF
TGTGCCAGCAGCTTTACGACGGGCTCTGGAAACACCATATATTTT
>TRBD1|TRBV29-1|once|TRBJ1-3
CSVRGTGGNTIYF
TGCAGCGTACGTGGGACAGGGGGAAACACCATATATTTT
>-|TRBV28|-|TRBJ2-5
CASRRGPKETQYF
TGTGCCAGCAGGCGGGGGCCTAAAGAGACCCAGTACTTC
>-|TRBV29-1|-|TRBJ2-5
CSGGQPIQETQYF
TGCAGCGGAGGACAGCCTATCCAAGAGACCCAGTACTTC
>-|TRBV24-1|-|TRBJ2-3
CATSDLGGTGTDTQYF
TGTGCCACCAGTGATTTGGGGGGGACGGGGACAGATACGCAGTATTTT
>TRBD2|TRBV5-8|-|TRBJ2-1
CASSPGTSGAPSYNEQFF
TGTGCCAGCAGCCCCGGGACTAGCGGGGCGCCCTCCTACAATGAGCAGTTCTTC
>-|TRBV5-5|-|TRBJ1-6
CASSLMAAEGLSSYNSPLHF
TGTGCCAGCAGCTTGATGGCAGCGGAGGGGCTTAGCTCCTATAATTCACCCCTCCACTTT